This T cell receptor (beta chain) was recovered during a study of blood T cell repertoires in COVID-19. Study-wide background: Material from acute and convalescent COVID-19 was sourced from the United States, Italy and Spain. From T cells, B-cell-depleted T cells, or PBMCs came the material, which was cDNA or gDNA.

Trimming left V 2 bases short and J 0 bases short, with 12 bases between. The germline CDR1 and CDR2 sequences are SGHNT and YYREEE (reference sequence). This CDR3 contains 15 residues. Clones were read by immunoSEQ multiplex PCR, and TCRdb kept only the in-frame ones, dropping some. This table has about 670,000 clones, 90% appearing once. The gene calls are TRBV5-4 and TRBJ2-7; D not certain. The material sequenced was peripheral blood. The clonotype comes from a woman aged 18-35 years with acute or convalescent COVID-19. CDR3 DNA sequence: TGTGCCAGCAGCTTTGGTCCAGGCTCCTCCTACGAGCAGTACTTC. Its translation: CASSFGPGSSYEQYF. The full variable domain, in which reference TRBV5-4 and TRBJ2-7 provide the parts outside the CDR3, is ETGVTQSPTHLIKTRGQQVTLRCSSQSGHNTVSWYQQALGQGPQFIFQYYREEENGRGNFPPRFSGLQFPNYSSELNVNALELDDSALYLCASSFGPGSSYEQYFGPGTRLTVT.